This T cell receptor beta chain derives from a study of T cells in localized non-small cell lung cancer. Study conclusions and caveats: Increased T cell density in blood showed an association with longer overall survival.

Measured with immunoSEQ multiplex PCR; TCRdb has only the in-frame clones, and not every one. Counted here are about 78,000 clones, about 83% occurring once; the ten biggest clones make up roughly 3%. A word on this clone: Its antigen remains unidentified.

Sequenced material: peripheral blood, taken before any cancer treatment. The sequence was obtained from a man aged 40 to 75 with stage I lung adenocarcinoma.

The CDR3 coding sequence is TGTGCCAGCAGTGGAGACAAGGACTATGGCTACACCTTC. As protein: CASSGDKDYGYTF. This chain joins TRBV2 and TRBJ1-2; D remains ambiguous. The CDR3 totals 13 residues. The germline gives CDR1 SNHLY, CDR2 FYNNEI. V lost 4 bases, J lost 3 bases, and 9 bases lay in between.